Listed below are T cell receptor beta chains from one sample, sequenced in a study of cytomegalovirus exposure and HLA in healthy donors. Clones were read by immunoSEQ multiplex PCR, and TCRdb kept only the in-frame ones, dropping some. The table lists over 65,000 clones, approximately 78% of them singletons. The sample was PBMCs. The receptors derive from a human donor in good health. The CDR3 runs from the conserved cysteine through the conserved F or W. Fields, in order: D gene, clone size, J gene, CDR3 length, V gene, CDR3 DNA, CDR3 protein. A D gene is named only where the DNA matches it firmly. Size tells how often a clone was seen (once, few, many) or the class of an expanded clone, and some rows leave it out.

>TRBD1|-|TRBJ2-1|17|TRBV7-2
TGTGCCAGCAGCTCACCACCTCCCGGGACAGGGTTTCATGAGCAGTTCTTC
CASSSPPPGTGFHEQFF
>TRBD1|-|TRBJ1-4|19|TRBV19
TGTGCCAGTGAGGCCCCCCAAGGACAGGGGGTAGCGGGTAATGAAAAACTGTTTTTT
CASEAPQGQGVAGNEKLFF
>TRBD1|few|TRBJ1-1|13|TRBV19
TGTGCCAGTAGTGAAAACAGGGGGACTGAAGCTTTCTTT
CASSENRGTEAFF
>-|-|TRBJ1-4|16|TRBV13
TGTGCCAGCAGCTTAAGGCCAGGGGATACGGGTGAAAAACTGTTTTTT
CASSLRPGDTGEKLFF
>-|-|TRBJ1-4|14|TRBV7-9
TGTGCCAGCAGCTCCGGGGAGAGGAATGAAAAACTGTTTTTT
CASSSGERNEKLFF
>-|-|TRBJ1-4|12|TRBV12-5
TGTGCTAGTGGTTTGGGATGGACAGTCCTGTTTTTT
CASGLGWTVLFF
>TRBD1|-|TRBJ2-1|20|TRBV10-1
TGCGCCAGCAGTGATGGACCGGGACAGGGCTCCCGGAGAGTCTACAATGAGCAGTTCTTC
CASSDGPGQGSRRVYNEQFF
>-|-|TRBJ1-5|12|TRBV7-9
TGTGCCAGCAGCCGGGAACGAGCTCAAATACATTTT
CASSRERAQIHF
>-|once|TRBJ2-3|15|TRBV2
TGTGCCAGCAGAAAATTATTGGACTTCACAGATACGCAGTATTTT
CASRKLLDFTDTQYF
>TRBD1|-|TRBJ2-6|16|TRBV5-6
TGTGCCAGCAGCGGGGACAGAGGCTCTGGGGCCAACGTCCTGACTTTC
CASSGDRGSGANVLTF
>TRBD1|-|TRBJ1-2|15|TRBV4-3
TGCGCCAGCAGCCAAGATAGAGCACAGGGGAATGGCTACACCTTC
CASSQDRAQGNGYTF